Given below is one T cell receptor (beta chain) in context. No antigen is known for it. The record originates from a study of naive and memory T cell subsets. Study-wide results and limits: Over 95% of naive TCR sequences appeared only once after error correction, unlike memory subsets. In CD4 and CD8 cells, diversity dropped from naive through EMRA. A few larger clonotypes appeared in naive repertoires, especially CD8, possibly memory cells re-expressing CD45RA.

Both TRBC1 and TRBC2 were covered by a beta constant-region primer of two equimolar oligonucleotides. Four rounds of PCR amplified the ligated cDNA using nested alpha and beta constant-region primers plus SP2. The cDNA 3' end received a ligated single-stranded oligonucleotide carrying the SP2 primer and a 12-nucleotide UMI. TCRdb passed the UMI-ligation and nested PCR reads through MiXCR, listing each CDR3 protein once. The table includes about 90,000 distinct CDR3 sequences, 10% to 12% detected once. Losses at the gene ends were 2 bases for V and 2 bases for J; bases not matched to a gene: 3. CDR1 and CDR2 (germline): KGHSH, LQKENI. The CDR3 length is 16 residues.

The receptor comes from a human donor in good health. The sequenced sample consisted of naive CD4+ T cells from blood. V and J are TRBV18 and TRBJ2-1; TRBD2 agrees at 10 bases. The CDR3 reads CASSPRTSGTYNEQFF. The CDR3 nucleotides are TGTGCCAGCTCACCAAGGACTAGCGGCACCTACAATGAGCAGTTCTTC.